Sequencing of this T cell receptor (beta chain) was carried out in a study of response to subunit inactivated influenza vaccine. Overall study findings and caveats: It was the authors' suggestion that each seasonal influenza vaccination recruits few new T cells.

This clonotype occurred a few times. What it binds is unknown. TCRdb passed the RT-PCR reads through MiXCR, listing each CDR3 protein once. The table records under 550,000 distinct CDR3 sequences, 6.5% to 8% of them present only once. The starting material was PBMCs from blood, obtained approximately 25 months after vaccination. This clonotype was obtained from a man in his fifties or sixties who received an inactivated influenza vaccine.

The CDR3 sequence: CASSAGGARYNEQFF. For the CDR3, the DNA is TGTGCCAGCAGCGCCGGGGGGGCGAGATACAATGAGCAGTTCTTC. This chain links TRBV5-4 with TRBJ2-1, with 8 bases matching TRBD2. Germline trimming cut 4 bases from V and 4 bases from J; bases unmatched to any gene: 7. From germline, CDR1 is SGHNT and CDR2 YYREEE (reference sequence). CDR3 length: 15 residues. The full variable domain, in which reference TRBV5-4 and TRBJ2-1 provide the parts outside the CDR3, is ETGVTQSPTHLIKTRGQQVTLRCSSQSGHNTVSWYQQALGQGPQFIFQYYREEENGRGNFPPRFSGLQFPNYSSELNVNALELDDSALYLCASSAGGARYNEQFFGPGTRLTVL.